This T cell receptor (beta chain) was recovered during a study of T cell changes during pregnancy in multiple sclerosis (dated by TCRdb to between 2018 and 2020). For the wider study: The study examined how the T cell repertoire changed over the course of pregnancy in women with multiple sclerosis.

Library preparation was by the immunoSEQ multiplex PCR assay. Entries here come from immuneACCESS through TCRdb and include only in-frame sequences with V and J called. Some clones fail to appear in such tables; in the studies checked, an unresolved V gene covers under half of the shortfall, and the cause of the remainder is unknown. This sample lists some 110,000 clones; 80% to 95% were detected once. The ten largest clones represent less than 2% of the sample. Relative to germline, V is 3 bases shorter and J is 2 bases shorter, with 4 bases between their ends. The germline V gene gives CDR1 as SNHLY and CDR2 as FYNNEI. Including cysteine and phenylalanine, the CDR3 has 12 amino acids. CDR3 DNA only is kept here, 36 bases in frame from base 1. A note on this clone: The antigen it binds to is not known. No base qualities exist here, and no much larger clone lies one base off it.

The chain employs TRBV2 and TRBJ1-2; too little of a D gene remains to name it. The sample here was peripheral blood, taken in the third trimester of pregnancy. The receptor was isolated from a female donor with multiple sclerosis, enrolled in a pregnancy study. The nucleotide sequence is TGTGCCAGCAGTGACATGAACTATGGCTACACCTTC. Protein translation: CASSDMNYGYTF.